These 29 T cell receptor beta chains share one sample of origin, sequenced in a study of vaccination and CD4 T cells after COVID-19. Described treatment: approximately nine-day PBMC culture with coronavirus spike peptide pools or control peptides (ViraFEST assay). The antigens of these receptors remain unknown. At the Johns Hopkins FTIC core, DNA taken from cultured CD4+ T cells was sequenced by way of the Oncomine TCR Beta short-read assay. A single record per CDR3 protein comes from TCRdb applying MiXCR to the PCR reads. The sample lists tens of thousands of distinct CDR3 sequences; roughly half were seen once. The sequenced sample consisted of CD4+ T cells from blood, cultured in vitro. All receptors derive from a human donor who had recovered from COVID-19.

This sequence joins TRBV19 and TRBJ2-3, with TRBD2 matching 10 bases. Per the germline V gene, CDR1 is LNHDA and CDR2 is SQIVND (reference sequence). The CDR3 is 17 residues long. V was clipped by 3 bases and J by 2 bases; unmatched bases: 8. DNA for the CDR3: TGTGCCAGTAGTATCTCCTCTAGCGGGAGAGCCACAGATACGCAGTATTTT. This sequence encodes CASSISSSGRATDTQYF.

This clonotype was observed a handful of times. The genes are TRBV7-9 and TRBJ1-4; D unresolved. The germline V gene has CDR1 SEHNR and CDR2 FQNEAQ (reference sequence). The CDR3 is 14 residues long. The ends were cut back, 3 bases at V and 2 bases at J, with 7 bases in the middle. CDR3 sequence reads: CASSLAATNEKLFF. In DNA, the CDR3 is TGTGCCAGCAGCTTGGCGGCCACTAATGAAAAACTGTTTTTT.

The gene calls are TRBV2 and TRBJ2-7; D possibly corresponds to TRBD1 (5 bases). CDR1 SNHLY and CDR2 FYNNEI come from the germline V gene. V was clipped by 5 bases and J by 7 bases, with 18 bases between them. This CDR3 contains 14 residues. The CDR3 loop reads CASSYSMTVLEQYF. In DNA, the CDR3 is TGTGCCAGCAGTTACAGTATGACAGTACTAGAGCAGTACTTC. The whole variable domain, remainder taken from reference TRBV2 and TRBJ2-7, is EPEVTQTPSHQVTQMGQEVILRCVPISNHLYFYWYRQILGQKVEFLVSFYNNEISEKSEIFDDQFSVERPDGSNFTLKIRSTKLEDSAMYFCASSYSMTVLEQYFGPGTRLTVT.

This clonotype occurred a few times. This rearrangement joins TRBV6-1 to TRBJ1-6, with D perhaps matching TRBD1 (5 bases). The germline gives CDR1 MNHNS, CDR2 SASEGT. Trimming left V 6 bases short and J 3 bases short, with 18 bases between. The CDR3 runs to 17 residues. CDR3 nucleotides: TGTGCCAGCAGGGTCCGGGGGAGACTTGACTATAATTCACCCCTCCACTTT. The encoded protein is CASRVRGRLDYNSPLHF.

This chain links TRBV20-1 with TRBJ1-5; 9 nucleotides agree with TRBD1. CDR1 DFQATT and CDR2 SNEGSKA come from the germline V gene (reference sequence). Trimming cost V 1 base and J 3 bases; bases outside gene matches: 4. The CDR3 runs 15 residues. The CDR3 DNA sequence: TGCAGTGCTAGAGTTGGACAGGGGTACAATCAGCCCCAGCATTTT. Protein sequence: CSARVGQGYNQPQHF.

Here the CDR3 DNA reads TGTGCCAGCAGTAAGAGGGGTAACTATGGCTACACCTTC. Protein sequence: CASSKRGNYGYTF. V is TRBV27 and J is TRBJ1-2; D might be TRBD1 (5 bases). Germline CDR1 is MNHEY and CDR2 is SMNVEV (reference sequence). This CDR3 is 13 amino acids long. V shed 5 bases and J shed 1 base, with 8 bases lying between them.

The genes are TRBV6-5 and TRBJ2-7; possibly TRBD2 for D (5 bases). The CDR3 is 14 residues long. V was clipped by 2 bases and J by 1 base, with 9 bases between them. Germline assignment: CDR1 MNHEY and CDR2 SVGAGI. CDR3 sequence: CASSYSGPSYEQYF. The CDR3 DNA sequence: TGTGCCAGCAGTTACAGCGGTCCTTCCTACGAGCAGTACTTC.

Written as DNA, the CDR3 is TGCAGTGCTAGAGATATAACCCGACGGGATGGCTACACCTTC. This codes for CSARDITRRDGYTF. The chain uses TRBV20-1 and TRBJ1-2; unclear D gene. The CDR3 has 14 residues. Per the germline V gene, CDR1 is DFQATT and CDR2 is SNEGSKA (reference sequence). Trimming pared 0 bases from V and 6 bases from J, leaving 14 bases between.

This clonotype was detected only once. At one boundary the junction diverges from the germline segment, which might be a read error. The V gene is TRBV19, the J gene TRBJ1-1, with D possibly being TRBD1 (5 bases). CDR1 is LNHDA, CDR2 SQIVND, per germline (reference sequence). CDR3 length: 16 residues. DNA for the CDR3: TGTGCCAGTAGTCTTCCCCAGGGAGGTACGGACACTAAAGCTTTCTTT. Protein sequence: CASSLPQGGTDTKAFF.

The chain employs TRBV2 and TRBJ2-2; D gene ambiguous. Trimming pared 4 bases from V and 1 base from J, leaving 7 bases between. This CDR3 region has 14 residues. Germline CDR1 is SNHLY and CDR2 is FYNNEI. CDR3 DNA: TGTGCCAGCAGTGTAGAAGTGAACACCGGGGAGCTGTTTTTT. As protein: CASSVEVNTGELFF.

This clonotype has a handful of counts. The V and J genes are TRBV6-1 and TRBJ2-4, with D unresolved. Looked up from germline, CDR1 is MNHNS and CDR2 is SASEGT. This CDR3 is 14 amino acids long. Trimming removed 4 bases at V and 5 bases at J, with 12 bases between. The CDR3, as DNA: TGTGCCAGCAGTGCCAACCATCCGGAAAACATTCAGTACTTC. Protein: CASSANHPENIQYF.

This clonotype was detected a few times. The chain recombines TRBV11-3 with TRBJ1-2; 7 nucleotides align to TRBD1. The CDR3 spans 16 residues. The germline CDR1 and CDR2 sequences are SGHNT and YENEEA. V gave up 5 bases and J gave up 5 bases; unmatched junction bases: 14. The CDR3: CASSPPRQGIQYGYTF. As DNA, the CDR3 is TGTGCCAGCAGCCCCCCGAGACAGGGTATTCAGTATGGCTACACCTTC.

The chain carries TRBV6-1 and TRBJ2-2; D is undetermined. Per germline, CDR1 MNHNS and CDR2 SASEGT. Trimming pared 7 bases from V and 0 bases from J, leaving 3 bases between. This CDR3 region has 12 residues. The CDR3 region is CASTPNTGELFF. The CDR3 nucleotides are TGTGCCAGCACACCGAACACCGGGGAGCTGTTTTTT.

This chain joins TRBV2 and TRBJ2-2, with a possible D match to TRBD1 (7 bases). CDR1 and CDR2 (germline): SNHLY, FYNNEI. V shed 4 bases and J shed 0 bases, with 18 bases lying between them. The CDR3 is 18 amino acids. The CDR3 nucleotides read TGTGCCAGCAGTGGAGGAGGGGGCGCCCCCTCGAACACCGGGGAGCTGTTTTTT. Translating gives CASSGGGGAPSNTGELFF.

J is TRBJ1-5 and V is TRBV24-1; no reliable D call. Between the trimmed V and J ends, which lost 5 bases and 6 bases, there was a span of 13 bases. CDR1 KGHDR and CDR2 SFDVKD come from the germline V gene. CDR3 length equals 14 residues. DNA for the CDR3: TGTGCCACCAGTGCCGGGTCAGGATTTCAGCCCCAGCATTTT. Translating gives CATSAGSGFQPQHF.

V and J are TRBV5-4 and TRBJ1-3; possible D gene TRBD1, 6 bases. The V gene's germline CDR1 is SGHNT and CDR2 YYREEE (reference sequence). This CDR3 contains 15 residues. V gave up 0 bases and J gave up 3 bases, with 10 bases separating them. CDR3 sequence (DNA): TGTGCCAGCAGCTTGGACAGGGTGGTTGGAAACACCATATATTTT. Translation gives CASSLDRVVGNTIYF.

This clonotype was found a few times. The rearrangement joins TRBV7-9 to TRBJ2-5; TRBD1 aligns across 8 bases. Trimming took 5 bases from V and 4 from J; bases not matched to a gene: 9. CDR3 length: 15 amino acids. Germline loops: CDR1 SEHNR, CDR2 FQNEAQ (reference sequence). CDR3 protein: CASSPGTGISETQYF. The DNA of the CDR3 is TGTGCCAGCAGCCCCGGGACAGGTATATCAGAGACCCAGTACTTC.

This chain links TRBV6-1 with TRBJ1-2, with 7 nucleotides matching TRBD1. V gave up 7 bases and J gave up 3 bases; unmatched junction bases: 14. CDR1 and CDR2 (germline): MNHNS, SASEGT. This CDR3 is 16 amino acids long. CDR3 DNA sequence: TGTGCCAGCACTCAGGGACAGTCCCTTGGAGACTATGGCTACACCTTC. This translates into CASTQGQSLGDYGYTF.

The rearrangement links TRBV6-2 or TRBV6-3 to TRBJ1-2; D is unclear. The length of the CDR3 is 11 residues. With 1 base removed from V and 8 bases from J, the gap between germline ends came to 5 bases. Germline V lookup: CDR1 MNHEY, CDR2 SVGEGT. CDR3 nucleotide sequence: TGTGCCAGCAGTTACTTGGAGGGCTACACCTTC. This gives the protein CASSYLEGYTF.

A few counts support this clonotype. The chain employs TRBV7-2 and TRBJ2-3; 8 bases line up with TRBD2. V trimming: 5 bases; J trimming: 2 bases; junction bases outside the gene matches: 3. Germline-derived CDR1 and CDR2 are SGHTA and FQGNSA. The CDR3 length is 14 residues. The CDR3 sequence: CASSRTSNTDTQYF. The DNA for the CDR3 is TGTGCCAGCAGCCGGACTAGCAACACAGATACGCAGTATTTT. Using reference TRBV7-2 and TRBJ2-3 for the parts outside the CDR3, the full variable domain is GAGVSQSPSNKVTEKGKDVELRCDPISGHTALYWYRQSLGQGLEFLIYFQGNSAPDKSGLPSDRFSAERTGGSVSTLTIQRTQQEDSAVYLCASSRTSNTDTQYFGPGTRLTVL.

The chain links TRBV11-2 to TRBJ2-5, with D tentatively TRBD2 (6 bases). The CDR3 extends over 13 amino acids. The germline CDR1 and CDR2 sequences are SGHAT and FQNNGV. Trimming pared 5 bases from V and 5 bases from J, leaving 12 bases between. The CDR3 reads CASSPGAGETQYF. For the CDR3, the DNA is TGTGCCAGCAGCCCTGGGGCGGGGGAGACCCAGTACTTC.

This clonotype was seen a handful of times. This chain uses TRBV7-3 with TRBJ1-2; weak D call: TRBD1 (5 bases). This CDR3 region has 13 residues. The germline V gene encodes CDR1 SGHTA and CDR2 FQGTGA. Trimming stripped 2 bases from V and 12 bases from J, with 16 bases between. CDR3: CASSLYGQGGNTF. CDR3 nucleotide sequence: TGTGCCAGCAGCTTATATGGCCAGGGTGGGAACACCTTC.

This clonotype was seen more than once but under ten times. The chain links TRBV21-1 to TRBJ2-5; the table calls TRBD1, which could not be checked here. TRBV21-1 constitutes a pseudogene. The CDR3 covers 14 residues. Here the CDR3 reads CASKPPGQEETQYF. The CDR3 nucleotides are TGTGCCAGCAAGCCCCCGGGACAAGAAGAGACCCAGTACTTC.

This clonotype has more than one count but fewer than ten. The genes are TRBV11-1 and TRBJ1-2; 7 nucleotides align to TRBD1. Trimming removed 5 bases from V and 1 base from J; junction bases left unmatched: 7. Per the germline V gene, CDR1 is SGHAT and CDR2 is FQDESV (reference sequence). The CDR3 extends over 15 amino acids. The CDR3 nucleotides read TGTGCCAGCAGCCCCGGGACAGAGTTTAACTATGGCTACACCTTC. Its protein product is CASSPGTEFNYGYTF.

This clonotype was detected only a few times. The chain has TRBV24-1 and TRBJ2-3; 8 bases are a match to TRBD2. With V trimmed by 3 bases and J by 6 bases, 10 bases remained unmatched. Germline V gene lookup returns CDR1 KGHDR and CDR2 SFDVKD. This CDR3 comprises 16 residues. CDR3 protein: CATSDTRGGGGDTQYF. DNA for the CDR3: TGTGCCACCAGTGATACTCGGGGGGGTGGTGGGGATACGCAGTATTTT.

This chain uses TRBV5-4 with TRBJ2-7, with D perhaps given as TRBD1 or TRBD2 (5 bases each). CDR3 length: 13 residues. Germline V CDR1 and CDR2: SGHNT, YYREEE (reference sequence). V was pared by 4 bases and J by 4 bases, with 12 bases between. The CDR3 nucleotides read TGTGCCAGCAGCATCGGGACCATATACGAGCAGTACTTC. Protein sequence: CASSIGTIYEQYF.

This clonotype was seen a few times. The CDR3 region is CASRGGGPVESRETQYF. CDR3 DNA sequence: TGTGCCAGCAGGGGGGGAGGGCCGGTTGAGTCTAGGGAGACCCAGTACTTC. The chain employs TRBV6-1 and TRBJ2-5; 7 nucleotides match TRBD2. CDR1 MNHNS and CDR2 SASEGT come from the germline V gene. V was pared by 6 bases and J by 5 bases, with 18 bases of the junction left unmatched. The CDR3 has 17 amino acids.

The sample holds one count of this clonotype. The V and J genes are TRBV20-1 and TRBJ2-5, with 7 bases that match TRBD2. Per the germline V gene, CDR1 is DFQATT and CDR2 is SNEGSKA (reference sequence). The CDR3 contains 15 residues. Trimming cost V 1 base and J 2 bases; bases outside gene matches: 7. The CDR3 loop reads CSARAEAGRQETQYF. The DNA of the CDR3 is TGCAGTGCTAGAGCAGAAGCGGGGAGGCAAGAGACCCAGTACTTC.

There are a few counts of this clonotype. The rearrangement links TRBV7-2 to TRBJ2-7; tentative D call: TRBD1 (6 bases). The V end was cut by 5 bases, the J end by 4 bases, with 15 bases between. CDR3 length equals 14 residues. The germline CDR1 and CDR2 sequences are SGHTA and FQGNSA. The CDR3 DNA is TGTGCCAGCAGCCTCCCAGGGGCGAGGTACGAGCAGTACTTC. It specifies CASSLPGARYEQYF.